This TCR beta chain was identified during a study of response to subunit inactivated influenza vaccine. Overall study findings and caveats: It was the authors' suggestion that each seasonal influenza vaccination recruits few new T cells.

A single record per CDR3 protein comes from TCRdb applying MiXCR to the RT-PCR reads. Of roughly 650,000 distinct CDR3 sequences in the sample, 14% were seen once. V was cut by 8 bases and J by 4 bases, with 14 bases left in between. Germline V CDR1 and CDR2: MNHEY, SMNVEV (reference sequence). The CDR3 spans 13 residues. This clonotype appeared a few times. What it binds is not known. Sample: PBMCs from blood, taken roughly 2 weeks before vaccination. This TCR came from a man aged 50-59 years who received an inactivated influenza vaccine. The chain employs TRBV27 and TRBJ1-2, with D maybe TRBD1 (6 bases). Written as DNA, the CDR3 is TGTGCCAGCGGGGAGGGGGGCGGCTATGGCTACACCTTC. This sequence encodes CASGEGGGYGYTF.